The present T cell receptor beta chain was sequenced within a study of T cells in localized non-small cell lung cancer. Produced via immunoSEQ multiplex PCR; TCRdb's table is partial and in-frame only. The repertoire holds roughly 90,000 clones, approximately 91% seen once, with approximately 4% in the top ten. Deletions cut 3 bases from V and 6 bases from J, with 11 bases between. CDR3 size: 14 residues. Germline CDR1 reads MNHEY; CDR2 reads SMNVEV (reference sequence). Study findings and constraints: Longer overall survival was associated with a higher density of T cells in the blood. Uninvolved adjacent lung, not tumor, had the highest T cell clonality. A median about 56 of the top 100 tumor clones appeared in adjacent lung.

On this clone itself: Its antigen is unknown.

This specimen was PBMCs, taken before any cancer treatment. This rearrangement joins TRBV27 to TRBJ2-2; perhaps TRBD2 as D (7 bases). The receptor's source is a woman aged 35 to 75 with stage II squamous cell lung carcinoma. DNA for the CDR3: TGTGCCAGCAGTTTGAGGGAGGGGGCCGGGGAGCTGTTTTTT. Protein product: CASSLREGAGELFF.